This T cell receptor (beta chain) comes out of a study of Graves' ophthalmopathy and Graves' hyperthyroidism. Study-wide background: Peripheral blood was collected at initial diagnosis, before any treatment.

The CDR3 runs to 13 residues. V lost 1 base and J 3 bases, leaving 5 bases between the germline ends. Looked up from germline, CDR1 is MGHDK and CDR2 is SYGVNS. This clonotype was recorded at least ten times. Its cognate antigen is unknown. Amplification targeted the TCR beta CDR3 regions, with RNA transcripts as the source material. In the first round, RT-PCR was carried out with HTBI primers, and a multiplex PCR formed the second round. TCRdb recomputed calls from the multiplex PCR reads with MiXCR, one row per CDR3 protein. Counted here are around 670,000 distinct CDR3 sequences, around 40% occurring once; the ten biggest clones make up approximately 43%. A duration under 3 months, NOSPECS ≥4, CAS ≥3 and moderate-to-severe activity characterized the donors with ophthalmopathy. The study, taken as a whole, reports: Blood also held most thyroid clonotypes expanded above 0.001 frequency. Its predictions of ophthalmopathy progression gave the model around 71% sensitivity and almost 75% specificity.

The source of this sequence is an adult man with Graves' ophthalmopathy. The chain joins TRBV25-1 to TRBJ2-3, with D hard to call. Sequenced material: peripheral blood. Here the CDR3 DNA reads TGTGCCAGCAGTGAATTGGGAACAGATACGCAGTATTTT. Protein: CASSELGTDTQYF.